Shown below are 23 T cell receptor beta chains from a single sample sequenced in a study of vaccination effects on CD4 cells after COVID-19. Data came from immunoSEQ multiplex PCR; TCRdb stores just in-frame clones and leaves some out. Of just under 65,000 clones listed, around 75% are singletons. Under the ViraFEST assay, PBMC were stimulated with viral peptide pools so that antigen-specific CD4+ T cells expanded. Sequencing was performed afterwards. The authors isolated CD4+ T cells after approximately 9 days of culture. Vaccinees lacked prior SARS-CoV-2 infection and tested negative for nucleocapsid antibodies. What these receptors recognize is not known. This material consisted of CD4+ T cells from PBMCs cultured with HCoV-OC43 spike peptides, taken before COVID-19 vaccination. Subset given: HCoV-OC43 spike overlapping peptide pool stimulation. These TCRs come from a human donor who received a COVID-19 vaccine.

The chain couples TRBV18 to TRBJ1-1; possible D gene TRBD1, 5 bases. The CDR3 has 17 residues. Germline V gene data show CDR1 as KGHSH and CDR2 as LQKENI. Trimming pared 2 bases from V and 3 bases from J, leaving 19 bases between. CDR3 DNA: TGTGCCAGCTCACCATCGCTTACCCTGGGGCCCGACACTGAAGCTTTCTTT. Residues: CASSPSLTLGPDTEAFF.

The gene calls are TRBV30 and TRBJ2-2; the D gene could be TRBD1 or TRBD2 (5 bases each). The V and J ends lost 0 bases and 4 bases respectively, with 18 bases between them. Germline V gives CDR1 GTSNPN, CDR2 SVGIG (reference sequence). CDR3 length equals 17 residues. CDR3 coding DNA: TGTGCCTGGAGTGTAAACCGGGACGGGCGCGGCACCGGGGAGCTGTTTTTT. Protein sequence: CAWSVNRDGRGTGELFF.

This sequence joins TRBV18 and TRBJ2-5; 8 positions agree with TRBD1. The CDR3 has 16 amino acids. Losses at the gene ends were 5 bases for V and 3 bases for J; bases not matched to a gene: 11. The germline gives CDR1 KGHSH, CDR2 LQKENI. The chain's CDR3 is CASSTWTGLKEETQYF. The CDR3 coding sequence is TGTGCCAGCTCAACGTGGACAGGGCTTAAGGAAGAGACCCAGTACTTC.

The chain carries TRBV5-1 and TRBJ2-5, with D hard to call. There are 15 residues in the CDR3. Trimming took 3 bases from V and 1 from J, leaving 13 bases between them. CDR1 SGHRS and CDR2 YFSETQ come from the germline V gene. In DNA form, the CDR3 reads TGCGCCAGCAGCTCTGAACCGGCGGTCCAAGAGACCCAGTACTTC. This gives the protein CASSSEPAVQETQYF.

This clone was counted a single time. The chain recombines TRBV18 with TRBJ2-2, with D unresolved. The CDR3 runs 14 residues. V was clipped by 2 bases and J by 2 bases, with 6 bases between them. CDR1 is KGHSH, CDR2 LQKENI, per germline. CDR3 nucleotides: TGTGCCAGCTCACCAACCAGAAACACCGGGGAGCTGTTTTTT. Residues: CASSPTRNTGELFF.

This clone was found a few times. The DNA for the CDR3 is TGTGCCAGCACCCTAATACAGGGAAGTCGGCCCCAGCATTTT. Translating gives CASTLIQGSRPQHF. This chain links TRBV2 with TRBJ1-5; perhaps TRBD1 as D (6 bases). This CDR3 is built from 14 residues. Germline CDR1 reads SNHLY; CDR2 reads FYNNEI. V was trimmed by 7 bases and J by 9 bases, leaving 19 bases between them.

V and J are TRBV2 and TRBJ2-1; D ambiguous. V shed 6 bases and J shed 9 bases, with 18 bases lying between them. The V gene's germline CDR1 is SNHLY and CDR2 FYNNEI. The CDR3 loop spans 14 amino acids. The CDR3 sequence: CASRPDPRNGEQFF. CDR3 nucleotides: TGTGCCAGCAGACCGGACCCCCGAAACGGTGAGCAGTTCTTC.

The chain uses TRBV5-8 and TRBJ2-3, with D perhaps TRBD2 (6 bases). Trimming took 7 bases from V and 2 from J, leaving 23 bases between them. The germline CDR1 and CDR2 sequences are SGHTS and YDEGEE. The CDR3 loop spans 17 amino acids. DNA for the CDR3: TGTGCCAGCCCCACGGGGATTTGGGGGAGGAACACAGATACGCAGTATTTT. Translating it yields CASPTGIWGRNTDTQYF.

The genes are TRBV27 and TRBJ2-5; 12 bases align to TRBD2. The CDR3 consists of 16 residues. In germline, CDR1 is MNHEY, CDR2 SMNVEV (reference sequence). The V gene end was trimmed by 3 bases and the J gene end by 2 bases; junction bases not matched to a gene: 4. CDR3 nucleotide sequence: TGTGCCAGCAGTTTGGGCCTAGCGGGGGGGCAAGAGACCCAGTACTTC. Translating gives CASSLGLAGGQETQYF.

The chain links TRBV5-1 to TRBJ1-2; TRBD1 is a possible D gene (5 bases). Germline CDR1 reads SGHRS; CDR2 reads YFSETQ. The CDR3 sequence is 14 residues long. The germline V and J ends were trimmed by 0 bases and 7 bases, with 13 bases remaining between them. The CDR3 sequence: CASSLGGVYGGYTF. For the CDR3, the DNA is TGCGCCAGCAGCTTGGGAGGGGTTTACGGTGGCTACACCTTC. Drawing the rest from reference TRBV5-1 and TRBJ1-2, the complete variable domain is KAGVTQTPRYLIKTRGQQVTLSCSPISGHRSVSWYQQTPGQGLQFLFEYFSETQRNKGNFPGRFSGRQFSNSRSEMNVSTLELGDSALYLCASSLGGVYGGYTFGSGTRLTVV.

This chain joins TRBV3-1 (or the pseudogene TRBV3-2) and TRBJ2-4; 8 bases match TRBD1. The CDR3 spans 15 residues. Germline CDR1 and CDR2: LGHDT and YNNKEL (reference sequence). The J segment lost 7 bases and the V segment lost 7 bases, leaving 12 bases of the junction unmatched. CDR3 sequence: CASTPQGQGTNIQYF. In DNA form, the CDR3 reads TGTGCCAGCACCCCACAAGGACAGGGTACTAACATTCAGTACTTC.

J is TRBJ2-2 and V is TRBV9; D may be TRBD1 (5 bases). CDR1 is SGDLS, CDR2 YYNGEE, per germline. CDR3 length: 14 amino acids. V was trimmed by 0 bases and J by 6 bases, leaving 9 bases between them. CDR3 protein: CASSVARAPGELFF. CDR3 bases: TGTGCCAGCAGCGTAGCCAGGGCTCCCGGGGAGCTGTTTTTT.

The chain recombines TRBV5-1 with TRBJ2-5; 7 bases are a match to TRBD2. Trimming cost V 4 bases and J 1 base; bases outside gene matches: 10. Germline V gene sequence: CDR1 SGHRS, CDR2 YFSETQ. The CDR3 contains 16 residues. CDR3 amino acids: CASSRTAGVFQETQYF. The CDR3, as DNA: TGCGCCAGCAGCCGGACGGCGGGGGTGTTCCAAGAGACCCAGTACTTC. Based on the CDR3 plus reference TRBV5-1 and TRBJ2-5, the full variable domain is KAGVTQTPRYLIKTRGQQVTLSCSPISGHRSVSWYQQTPGQGLQFLFEYFSETQRNKGNFPGRFSGRQFSNSRSEMNVSTLELGDSALYLCASSRTAGVFQETQYFGPGTRLLVL.

The V gene is TRBV2, the J gene TRBJ1-5; no clear D. The length of the CDR3 is 14 residues. V dropped 4 bases and J dropped 2 bases, with 9 bases sitting between them. Germline CDR1 is SNHLY and CDR2 is FYNNEI. The CDR3 nucleotides are TGTGCCAGCAGTGCCCAGACGGGCAATCAGCCCCAGCATTTT. It specifies CASSAQTGNQPQHF.

The chain recombines TRBV5-1 with TRBJ2-5; D gene ambiguous. CDR3 length equals 16 residues. Germline V CDR1 and CDR2: SGHRS, YFSETQ. Deletions cut 0 bases from V and 5 bases from J, with 17 bases between. The CDR3 region is CASSLVVGILGETQYF. The CDR3 DNA sequence: TGCGCCAGCAGCTTGGTGGTCGGTATCCTGGGGGAGACCCAGTACTTC. The full variable domain, its missing parts supplied by reference TRBV5-1 and TRBJ2-5, is KAGVTQTPRYLIKTRGQQVTLSCSPISGHRSVSWYQQTPGQGLQFLFEYFSETQRNKGNFPGRFSGRQFSNSRSEMNVSTLELGDSALYLCASSLVVGILGETQYFGPGTRLLVL.

The sample holds many counts of this clone. The V call is TRBV6-6, the J call TRBJ1-2; D remains unclear. The germline V gene has CDR1 MNHNY and CDR2 SVGAGI (reference sequence). V was shortened by 6 bases and J by 7 bases, with 9 bases between the two germline ends. The CDR3 sequence is 11 residues long. CDR3 residues: CASRSGGGYTF. CDR3 sequence (DNA): TGTGCCAGCAGATCAGGTGGTGGCTACACCTTC.

This clone has only one observation. The chain links TRBV28 to TRBJ2-4; D remains unclear. Germline V gene lookup returns CDR1 MDHEN and CDR2 SYDVKM. The CDR3 consists of 14 residues. Trimming stripped 0 bases from V and 1 base from J, with 4 bases between. The CDR3 region is CASSLWGAKNIQYF. CDR3 nucleotide sequence: TGTGCCAGCAGTTTATGGGGTGCCAAAAACATTCAGTACTTC.

Here the CDR3 reads CASSSRETQYF. CDR3 DNA: TGTGCCAGCAGCTCCCGTGAGACCCAGTACTTC. The chain uses TRBV5-8 and TRBJ2-5; D is undetermined. CDR1 is SGHTS and CDR2 is YDEGEE in the germline V gene. Between the trimmed V and J ends, which lost 3 bases and 5 bases, there was a span of 5 bases. This CDR3 region has 11 residues.

The chain uses TRBV6-4 and TRBJ1-1; the D is unclear. The CDR3 length is 16 residues. The ends were cut back, 3 bases at V and 1 base at J, with 15 bases in the middle. CDR1 is MRHNA and CDR2 is SNTAGT in the germline V gene. The CDR3 DNA reads TGTGCCAGCAGTGAAGTCTACAATCGGGGGAACACTGAAGCTTTCTTT. Its translation: CASSEVYNRGNTEAFF.

This clone was observed a handful of times. The rearrangement uses TRBV6-5 and TRBJ2-3; unclear D gene. CDR1 and CDR2 from the germline V gene are MNHEY and SVGAGI. The CDR3 has 12 residues. V lost 7 bases and J lost 2, with 7 bases in between. The DNA of the CDR3 is TGTGCCAGCAAAGGGTCCACAGATACGCAGTATTTT. This codes for CASKGSTDTQYF.

The J gene is TRBJ2-6, the V gene TRBV29-1; TRBD1 matches 7 bases. CDR1 is SQVTM, CDR2 ANQGSEA, per germline. CDR3 length: 14 residues. The V segment lost 6 bases and the J segment 7 bases; nucleotides outside the gene matches: 9. CDR3 sequence (DNA): TGCAGCGTCCATGACAGGGCATATGCCAACGTCCTGACTTTC. It codes for CSVHDRAYANVLTF.

The chain joins TRBV4-1 to TRBJ1-1, with D possibly being TRBD1 (5 bases). Per germline, CDR1 MGHRA and CDR2 YSYEKL. Trimming removed 3 bases at V and 5 bases at J, with 16 bases between. The CDR3 has 15 residues. The CDR3 DNA follows: TGCGCCAGCAGCCAGGCACCGGGGGGAAGTACTGAAGCTTTCTTT. Protein sequence: CASSQAPGGSTEAFF.

The chain combines TRBV7-9 with TRBJ1-5; D is possibly TRBD1 (5 bases). The germline V gene has CDR1 SEHNR and CDR2 FQNEAQ (reference sequence). Trimming took 11 bases from V and 2 from J, leaving 19 bases between them. CDR3 length equals 15 residues. CDR3 nucleotides: TGTGCCCCCCAACCCGGGGGGGGTTGCAATCAGCCCCAGCATTTT. Protein product: CAPQPGGGCNQPQHF.